The clone carrying this T cell receptor (beta chain) was counted only a few times. What it binds is not known. The study made its TCR cDNA through 5'RACE template switching. That step introduced a universal primer site along with UMIs. TCRdb fed the 5' RACE reads into MiXCR, producing one record per CDR3 protein. The data contain fewer than 650,000 distinct CDR3 sequences, around a fifth of them singletons. Trimming removed 5 bases from V and 4 bases from J, with 20 bases in between. The CDR3 is 16 amino acids. The germline gives CDR1 SGHAT, CDR2 FQNNGV. The sample is drawn from a study of T cells after yellow fever vaccination. Overall study results and limits: Within FACS-sorted repertoires, abundant clonotypes contaminating from the bulk population could be present.

This receptor was taken from a man aged 18 to 29 who received the YFV17D yellow fever vaccine. This chain joins TRBV11-2 and TRBJ1-1, with D uncertain. Sequencing was performed on PBMCs, taken roughly 23 days after the first yellow fever vaccination. This CDR3 is CASSPRAGRSATEAFF. In nucleotides, the CDR3 is TGTGCCAGCAGCCCCCGGGCAGGCCGTTCGGCCACTGAAGCTTTCTTT.